This T cell receptor beta chain is drawn from a study of spatial heterogeneity in lung cancer. Across the study: Detection of beta-chain sequences consistently exceeded that of alpha-chain sequences.

Trimming pared 6 bases from V and 0 bases from J, leaving 12 bases between. This CDR3 region has 14 residues. Germline-derived CDR1 and CDR2 are ENHRY and SYGVKD. Study-level results: Detection of ubiquitous tumor TCRs in blood was higher at resection than follow-up.

As to time point: sample taken at primary tumor resection. Whole RNA from tumor, nontumor lung or frozen PBMC was sequenced unsorted. Samples were donated by 72 untreated early-stage non-small cell lung cancer patients. Every individual TCR cDNA molecule carried its own unique molecular identifier, which allowed correction of PCR and sequencing errors. TCRdb reprocessed the 5' RACE reads with MiXCR, giving one entry per CDR3 protein. Of roughly 17,000 distinct CDR3 sequences listed, approximately 18% are singletons. This clonotype was seen only a few times. The antigen is not known. This chain joins TRBV10-3 and TRBJ2-7, with D perhaps TRBD1 (6 bases). Sample: PBMCs, taken at surgery. The origin of this receptor is a male donor with early-stage non-small cell lung cancer. Written as DNA, the CDR3 is TGTGCCATCAGAACCGGGACAATCTCCTACGAGCAGTACTTC. This sequence encodes CAIRTGTISYEQYF.